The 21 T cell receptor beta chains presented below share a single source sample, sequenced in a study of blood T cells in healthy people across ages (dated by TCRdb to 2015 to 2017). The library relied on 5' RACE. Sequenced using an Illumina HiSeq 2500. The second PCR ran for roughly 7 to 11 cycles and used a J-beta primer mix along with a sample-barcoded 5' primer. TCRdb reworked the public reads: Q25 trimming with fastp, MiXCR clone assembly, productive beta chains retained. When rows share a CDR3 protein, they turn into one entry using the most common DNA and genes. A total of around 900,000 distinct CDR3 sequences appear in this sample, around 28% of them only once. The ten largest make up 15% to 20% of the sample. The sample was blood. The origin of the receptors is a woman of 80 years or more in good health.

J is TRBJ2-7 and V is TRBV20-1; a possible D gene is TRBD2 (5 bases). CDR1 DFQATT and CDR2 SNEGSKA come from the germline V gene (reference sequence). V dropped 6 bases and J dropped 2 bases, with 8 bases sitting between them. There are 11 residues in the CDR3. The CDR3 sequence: CSARGTYEQYF. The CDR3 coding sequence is TGCAGTGCACGAGGGACCTACGAGCAGTACTTC.

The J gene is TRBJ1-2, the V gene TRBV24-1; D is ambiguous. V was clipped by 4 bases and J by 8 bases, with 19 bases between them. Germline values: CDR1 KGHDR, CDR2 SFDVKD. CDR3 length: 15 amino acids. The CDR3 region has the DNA TGTGCCACCAGTGAGGGCCGGGCTGTAACCAAAGGCTACACCTTC. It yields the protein CATSEGRAVTKGYTF.

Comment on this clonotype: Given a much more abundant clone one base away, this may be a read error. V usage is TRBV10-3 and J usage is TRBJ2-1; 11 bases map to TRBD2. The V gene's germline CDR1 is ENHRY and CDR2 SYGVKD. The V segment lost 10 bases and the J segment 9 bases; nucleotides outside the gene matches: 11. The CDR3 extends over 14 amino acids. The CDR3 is CATRLAGRNSEQFF. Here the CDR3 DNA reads TGTGCCACAAGACTAGCGGGGAGAAACAGTGAGCAGTTCTTC.

The CDR3 sequence is CASSDGGTGGNQPQHF. CDR3 DNA: TGTGCCAGCAGCGATGGGGGGACAGGGGGCAATCAGCCCCAGCATTTT. The chain uses TRBV27 and TRBJ1-5; TRBD1 matches at 10 bases. CDR3 length equals 16 residues. Germline loops: CDR1 MNHEY, CDR2 SMNVEV (reference sequence). The trim removed 6 bases at V and 2 bases at J, leaving 7 bases unmatched.

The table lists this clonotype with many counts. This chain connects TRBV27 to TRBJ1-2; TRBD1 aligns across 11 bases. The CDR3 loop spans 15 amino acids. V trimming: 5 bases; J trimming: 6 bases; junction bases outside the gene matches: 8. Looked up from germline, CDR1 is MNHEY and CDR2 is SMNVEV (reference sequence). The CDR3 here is CASSRDRGFFNGYTF. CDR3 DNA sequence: TGTGCCAGCAGTCGGGACAGGGGGTTCTTCAATGGCTACACCTTC.

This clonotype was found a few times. CDR3 in amino acids: CASSYFQGLSGNTIYF. CDR3 nucleotides: TGTGCCAGCAGTTACTTTCAGGGCCTCTCTGGAAACACCATATATTTT. This chain uses TRBV6-5 with TRBJ1-3, with TRBD1 as a possible D gene (5 bases). This CDR3 region has 16 residues. Germline CDR1 and CDR2: MNHEY and SVGAGI. V shed 1 base and J shed 0 bases, with 10 bases lying between them.

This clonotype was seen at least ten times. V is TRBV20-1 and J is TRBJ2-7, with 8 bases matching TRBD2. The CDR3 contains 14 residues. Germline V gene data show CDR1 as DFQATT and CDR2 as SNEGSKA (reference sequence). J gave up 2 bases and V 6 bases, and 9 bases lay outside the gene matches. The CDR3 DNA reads TGCAGTGCCTCCGAACCGGGGGGGCCCTACGAGCAGTACTTC. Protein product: CSASEPGGPYEQYF.

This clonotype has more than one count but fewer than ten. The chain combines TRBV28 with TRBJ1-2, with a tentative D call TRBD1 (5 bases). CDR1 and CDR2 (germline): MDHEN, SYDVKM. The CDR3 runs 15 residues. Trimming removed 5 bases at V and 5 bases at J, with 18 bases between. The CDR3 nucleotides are TGTGCCAGCAGTACCAATCCGGGACCTCCGTATGGCTACACCTTC. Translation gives CASSTNPGPPYGYTF.

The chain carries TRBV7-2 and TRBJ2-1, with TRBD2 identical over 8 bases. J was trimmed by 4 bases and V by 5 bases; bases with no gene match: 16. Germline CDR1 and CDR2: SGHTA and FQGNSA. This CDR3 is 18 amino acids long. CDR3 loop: CASSPRTSRGPLYNEQFF. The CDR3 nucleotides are TGTGCCAGCAGCCCTCGGACTAGCCGGGGCCCTTTATACAATGAGCAGTTCTTC.

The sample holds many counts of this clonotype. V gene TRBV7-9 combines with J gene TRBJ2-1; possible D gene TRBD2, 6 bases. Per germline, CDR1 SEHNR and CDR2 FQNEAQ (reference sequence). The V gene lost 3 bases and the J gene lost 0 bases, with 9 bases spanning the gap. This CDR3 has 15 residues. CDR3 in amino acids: CASSFAGSSYNEQFF. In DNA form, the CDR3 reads TGTGCCAGCAGCTTTGCGGGGAGCTCCTACAATGAGCAGTTCTTC. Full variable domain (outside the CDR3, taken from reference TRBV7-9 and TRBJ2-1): DTGVSQNPRHKITKRGQNVTFRCDPISEHNRLYWYRQTLGQGPEFLTYFQNEAQLEKSRLLSDRFSAERPKGSFSTLEIQRTEQGDSAMYLCASSFAGSSYNEQFFGPGTRLTVL.

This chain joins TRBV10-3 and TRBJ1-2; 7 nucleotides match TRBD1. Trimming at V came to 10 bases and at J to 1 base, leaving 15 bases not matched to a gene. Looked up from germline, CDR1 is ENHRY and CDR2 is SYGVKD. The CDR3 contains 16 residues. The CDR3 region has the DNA TGTGCCACCCTTCCTCGGACAGGCGACCTTAACTATGGCTACACCTTC. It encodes CATLPRTGDLNYGYTF.

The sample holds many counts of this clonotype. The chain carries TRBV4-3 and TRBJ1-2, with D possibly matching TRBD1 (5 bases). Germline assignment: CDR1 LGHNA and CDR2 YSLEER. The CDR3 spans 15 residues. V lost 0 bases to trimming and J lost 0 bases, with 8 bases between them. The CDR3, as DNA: TGCGCCAGCAGCCAAGAACAGGTAGCTAACTATGGCTACACCTTC. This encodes CASSQEQVANYGYTF.

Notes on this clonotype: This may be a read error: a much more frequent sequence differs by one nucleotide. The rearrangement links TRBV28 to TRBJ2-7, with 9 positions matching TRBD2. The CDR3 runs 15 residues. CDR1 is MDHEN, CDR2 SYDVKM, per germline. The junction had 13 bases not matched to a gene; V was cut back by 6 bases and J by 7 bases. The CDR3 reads CASRRAGGQYNEQYF. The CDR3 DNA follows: TGTGCCAGCAGGAGAGCGGGGGGCCAATACAATGAGCAGTACTTC.

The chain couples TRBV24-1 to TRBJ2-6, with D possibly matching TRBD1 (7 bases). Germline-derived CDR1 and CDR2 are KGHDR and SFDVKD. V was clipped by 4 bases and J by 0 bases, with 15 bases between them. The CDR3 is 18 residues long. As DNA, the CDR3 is TGTGCCACCAGTGACCGGCGGGACAGCAGCTCTGGGGCCAACGTCCTGACTTTC. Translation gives CATSDRRDSSSGANVLTF.

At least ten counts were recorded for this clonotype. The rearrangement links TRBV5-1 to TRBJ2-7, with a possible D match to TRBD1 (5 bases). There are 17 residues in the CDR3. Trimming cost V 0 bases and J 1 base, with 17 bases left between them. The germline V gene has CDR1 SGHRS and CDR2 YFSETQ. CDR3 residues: CASSLASAGWLSYEQYF. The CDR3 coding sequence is TGCGCCAGCAGCTTGGCCTCGGCAGGGTGGTTATCCTACGAGCAGTACTTC. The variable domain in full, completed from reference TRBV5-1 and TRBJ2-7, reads KAGVTQTPRYLIKTRGQQVTLSCSPISGHRSVSWYQQTPGQGLQFLFEYFSETQRNKGNFPGRFSGRQFSNSRSEMNVSTLELGDSALYLCASSLASAGWLSYEQYFGPGTRLTVT.

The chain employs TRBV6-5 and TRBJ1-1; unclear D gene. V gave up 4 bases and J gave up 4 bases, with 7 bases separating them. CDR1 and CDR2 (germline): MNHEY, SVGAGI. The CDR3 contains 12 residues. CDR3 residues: CASSSPVTEAFF. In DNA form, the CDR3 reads TGTGCCAGCAGTTCCCCGGTCACTGAAGCTTTCTTT.

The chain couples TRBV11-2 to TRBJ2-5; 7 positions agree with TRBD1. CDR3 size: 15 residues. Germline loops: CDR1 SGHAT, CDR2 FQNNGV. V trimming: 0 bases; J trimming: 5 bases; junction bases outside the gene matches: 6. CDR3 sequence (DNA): TGTGCCAGCAGCTTAGATAAGGGCAGGGGGGAGACCCAGTACTTC. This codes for CASSLDKGRGETQYF.

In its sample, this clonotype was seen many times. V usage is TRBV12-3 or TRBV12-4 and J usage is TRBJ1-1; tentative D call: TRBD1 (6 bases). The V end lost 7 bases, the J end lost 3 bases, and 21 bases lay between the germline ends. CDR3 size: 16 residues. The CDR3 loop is CASNPVAGVRDTEAFF. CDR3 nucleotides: TGTGCCAGCAACCCCGTGGCAGGGGTGAGGGACACTGAAGCTTTCTTT.

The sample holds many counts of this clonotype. CDR3 sequence: CASSRDRGNSYEQYF. CDR3 DNA sequence: TGTGCCAGCAGCCGGGACAGGGGGAACTCCTACGAGCAGTACTTC. The genes are TRBV12-3 or TRBV12-4 and TRBJ2-7, with TRBD1 identical over 11 bases. The CDR3 is made up of 15 amino acids. V was clipped by 6 bases and J by 0 bases; unmatched bases: 4.

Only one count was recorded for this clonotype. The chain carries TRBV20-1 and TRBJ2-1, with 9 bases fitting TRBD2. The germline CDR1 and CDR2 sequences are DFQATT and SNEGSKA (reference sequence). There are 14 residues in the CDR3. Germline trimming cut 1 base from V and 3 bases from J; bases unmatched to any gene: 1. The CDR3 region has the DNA TGCAGTGCTAGAGGGACTAGCGTCTACAATGAGCAGTTCTTC. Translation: CSARGTSVYNEQFF.

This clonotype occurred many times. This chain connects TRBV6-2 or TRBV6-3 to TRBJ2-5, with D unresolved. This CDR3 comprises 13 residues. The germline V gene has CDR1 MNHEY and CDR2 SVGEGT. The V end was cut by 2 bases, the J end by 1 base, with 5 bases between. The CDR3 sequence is CASSYASQETQYF. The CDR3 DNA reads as TGTGCCAGCAGTTACGCCTCCCAAGAGACCCAGTACTTC.